A single T cell receptor (beta chain) is shown here with its context. Its antigen is currently unknown. One entry per CDR3 protein, called by TCRdb with MiXCR from the RT-PCR reads. The data hold 800,000 to 1,000,000 distinct CDR3 sequences, with 21% observed a single time. These data are taken from a study of response to subunit inactivated influenza vaccine. J gave up 10 bases and V 7 bases, and 19 bases lay outside the gene matches. CDR1 and CDR2 (germline): SQVTM, ANQGSEA. This CDR3 is 17 amino acids long. Study-wide results and caveats: Authors proposed each seasonal influenza vaccination draws in few new T cells.

Sequenced here: PBMCs from blood, sampled 4 to 6 days after vaccination. The V gene is TRBV29-1, the J gene TRBJ2-1, with TRBD2 matching over 13 bases. This TCR derives from a middle-aged man who received an inactivated influenza vaccine. The CDR3 sequence: CSALVDRLAGGLREQFF. Written as DNA, the CDR3 is TGCAGCGCGTTAGTAGACCGACTAGCGGGAGGTCTACGGGAGCAGTTCTTC.